This T cell receptor beta chain originates from a study of PD-1 blockade in mismatch repair-deficient tumors. Study-level findings and limits: Rapid post-treatment expansion, then contraction, generally preceding radiologic response, marked tumor-resident clones.

Note on this clone: The antigen is not known.

J gave up 1 base and V 9 bases, and 4 bases lay outside the gene matches. The germline CDR1 and CDR2 sequences are LNHDA and SQIVND (reference sequence). The CDR3 has 13 residues. This table comes from immunoSEQ multiplex PCR, and its TCRdb copy is limited to in-frame clones, with some not included. Of 85,000 to 130,000 clones detected, 82% appear once; the ten largest clones hold roughly 6.3%. A few pembrolizumab responders had their TCRs sequenced. The sequencing here drew on peripheral blood, taken roughly 35 weeks after starting pembrolizumab. The chain recombines TRBV19 with TRBJ1-1; 8 nucleotides line up with TRBD1. This clonotype was obtained from an adult with mismatch repair-deficient cancer. CDR3 sequence reads: CASPGQGNTEAFF. CDR3 bases: TGTGCCAGCCCCGGACAGGGGAACACTGAAGCTTTCTTT.